This TCR beta chain derives from a study of neoadjuvant anti-PD-1 for oral cavity cancer. V dropped 0 bases and J dropped 1 base, with 18 bases sitting between them. Per germline, CDR1 MGHRA and CDR2 YSYEKL. The CDR3 is made up of 18 amino acids. Most PBMC samples had roughly 0.5 ug input DNA in six replicates. Clones were read by immunoSEQ multiplex PCR, and TCRdb kept only the in-frame ones, dropping some. The table lists about 14,000 clones, 60% to 70% of them singletons, with 2.2% in the top ten. The sample in question was PBMCs, obtained before nivolumab (anti-PD-1) treatment. This clonotype originated in a person between 40 and 79 years old with oral cavity squamous cell carcinoma. This sequence joins TRBV4-1 and TRBJ1-1, with D possibly being TRBD1 (5 bases). DNA of the CDR3: TGCGCCAGCAGCCAAGAATTCGAAGCAGGGTTCGGGAACACTGAAGCTTTCTTT. Translated: CASSQEFEAGFGNTEAFF.